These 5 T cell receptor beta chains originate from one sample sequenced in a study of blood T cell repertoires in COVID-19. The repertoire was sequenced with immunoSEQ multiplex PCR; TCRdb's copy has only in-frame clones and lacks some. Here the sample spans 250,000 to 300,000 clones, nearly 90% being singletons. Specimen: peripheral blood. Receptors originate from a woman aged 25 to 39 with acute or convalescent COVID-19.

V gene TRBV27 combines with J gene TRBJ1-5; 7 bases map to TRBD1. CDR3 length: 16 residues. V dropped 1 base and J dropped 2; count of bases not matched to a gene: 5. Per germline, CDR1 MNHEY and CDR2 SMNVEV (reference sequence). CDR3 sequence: CASSLLQGHGNQPQHF. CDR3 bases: TGTGCCAGCAGTTTATTACAGGGGCATGGCAATCAGCCCCAGCATTTT.

CDR3 loop: CAWSAIVLGELFF. The CDR3 DNA is TGTGCCTGGAGTGCCATAGTCCTCGGGGAGCTGTTTTTT. The genes are TRBV30 and TRBJ2-2, with no clear D. The CDR3 is 13 amino acids. Trimming shortened V by 1 base and J by 7 bases, and 10 bases separated the two germline ends. In germline, CDR1 is GTSNPN, CDR2 SVGIG (reference sequence).

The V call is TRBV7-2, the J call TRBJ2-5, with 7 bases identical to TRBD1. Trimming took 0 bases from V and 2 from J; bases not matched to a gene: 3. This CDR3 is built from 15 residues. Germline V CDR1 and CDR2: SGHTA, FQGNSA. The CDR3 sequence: CASSLAARGQETQYF. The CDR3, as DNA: TGTGCCAGCAGCTTAGCCGCCAGGGGGCAAGAGACCCAGTACTTC.

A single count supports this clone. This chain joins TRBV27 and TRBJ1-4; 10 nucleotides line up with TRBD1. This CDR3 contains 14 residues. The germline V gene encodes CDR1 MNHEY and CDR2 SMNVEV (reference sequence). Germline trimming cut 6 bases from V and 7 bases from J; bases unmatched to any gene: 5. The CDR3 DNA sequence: TGTGCCAGCAGCGACAGGGGGCGAGGTGAAAAACTGTTTTTT. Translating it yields CASSDRGRGEKLFF.

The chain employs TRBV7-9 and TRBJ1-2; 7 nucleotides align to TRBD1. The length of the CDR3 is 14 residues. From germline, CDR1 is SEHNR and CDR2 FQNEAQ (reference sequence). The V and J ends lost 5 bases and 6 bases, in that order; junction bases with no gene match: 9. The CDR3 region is CASSKFGTENGYTF. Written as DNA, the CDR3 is TGTGCCAGCAGCAAATTCGGGACAGAGAATGGCTACACCTTC.